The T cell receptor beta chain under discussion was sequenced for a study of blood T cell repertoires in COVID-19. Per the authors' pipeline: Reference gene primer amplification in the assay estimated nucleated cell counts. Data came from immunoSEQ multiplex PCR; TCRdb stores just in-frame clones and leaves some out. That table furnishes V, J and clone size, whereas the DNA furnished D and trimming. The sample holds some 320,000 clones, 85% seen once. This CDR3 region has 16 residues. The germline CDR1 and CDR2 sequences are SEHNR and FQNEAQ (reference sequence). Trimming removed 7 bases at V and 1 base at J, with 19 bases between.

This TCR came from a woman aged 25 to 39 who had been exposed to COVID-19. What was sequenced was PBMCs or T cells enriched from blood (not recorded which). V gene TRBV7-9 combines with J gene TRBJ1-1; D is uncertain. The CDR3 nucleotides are TGTGCCAGCACCATTCACCTTGCGGGAGGGAACACTGAAGCTTTCTTT. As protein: CASTIHLAGGNTEAFF.